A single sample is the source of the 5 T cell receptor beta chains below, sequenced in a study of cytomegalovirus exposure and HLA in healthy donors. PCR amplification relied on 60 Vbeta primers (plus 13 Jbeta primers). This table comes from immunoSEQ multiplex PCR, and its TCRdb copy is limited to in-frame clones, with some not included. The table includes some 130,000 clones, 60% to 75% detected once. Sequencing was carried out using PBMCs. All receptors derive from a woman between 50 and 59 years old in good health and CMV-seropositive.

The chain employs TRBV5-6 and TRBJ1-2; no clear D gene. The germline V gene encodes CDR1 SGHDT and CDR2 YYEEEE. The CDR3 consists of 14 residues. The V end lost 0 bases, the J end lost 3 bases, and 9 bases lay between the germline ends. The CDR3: CASSLEMEDYGYTF. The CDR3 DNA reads TGTGCCAGCAGCTTGGAGATGGAGGACTATGGCTACACCTTC.

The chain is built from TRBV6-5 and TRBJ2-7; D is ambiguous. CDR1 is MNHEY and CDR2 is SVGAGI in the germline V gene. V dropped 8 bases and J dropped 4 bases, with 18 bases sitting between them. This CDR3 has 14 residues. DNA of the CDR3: TGTGCCAGCCGATCTCCCGGGTTCGGATACGAGCAGTACTTC. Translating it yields CASRSPGFGYEQYF.

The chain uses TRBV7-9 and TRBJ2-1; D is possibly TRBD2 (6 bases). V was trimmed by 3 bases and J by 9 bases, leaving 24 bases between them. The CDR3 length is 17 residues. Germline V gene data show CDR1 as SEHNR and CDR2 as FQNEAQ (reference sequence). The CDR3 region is CASSFWGGEARYGEQFF. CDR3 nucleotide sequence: TGTGCCAGCAGCTTCTGGGGTGGGGAGGCCCGTTACGGTGAGCAGTTCTTC.

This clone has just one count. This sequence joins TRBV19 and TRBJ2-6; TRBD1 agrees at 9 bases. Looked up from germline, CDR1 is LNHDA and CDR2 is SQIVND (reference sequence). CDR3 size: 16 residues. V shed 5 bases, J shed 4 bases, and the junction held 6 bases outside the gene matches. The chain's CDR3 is CASSEQGAAGANVLTF. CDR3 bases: TGTGCCAGTAGTGAACAGGGGGCGGCAGGGGCCAACGTCCTGACTTTC.

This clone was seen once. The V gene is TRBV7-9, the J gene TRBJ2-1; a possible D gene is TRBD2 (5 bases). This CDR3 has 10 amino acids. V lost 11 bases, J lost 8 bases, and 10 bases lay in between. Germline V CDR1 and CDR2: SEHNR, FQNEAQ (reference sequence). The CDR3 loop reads CAGSQDEQFF. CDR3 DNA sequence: TGTGCCGGGAGCCAGGATGAGCAGTTCTTC.